Listed below are T cell receptor beta chains from one sample, sequenced in a study of blood T cell repertoires in COVID-19. This table comes from immunoSEQ multiplex PCR, and its TCRdb copy is limited to in-frame clones, with some not included. The sample records under 130,000 clones, 80% to 90% being singletons. The sequenced sample was peripheral blood. The receptors were gathered from a woman aged 55-69 years with acute or convalescent COVID-19. Both conserved end residues are part of each CDR3.

TRBV28 CASSPPRQQYGYTF
TRBV4-2 CASSQVGEKLFF
TRBV5-5 CASSLEGQGADTQYF
TRBV29-1 CSVRTSRTGLSLYGYTF
TRBV7-6 CASSSFEAQDGYTF
TRBV18 CASSRNTLTGRGNNEQFF
TRBV9 CASSVSSAGTDTQYF
TRBV6-5 CGSRAGDGNTIYF
TRBV28 CASSLEGAGNQPQHF
TRBV2 CASSYQGQGARGYTF
TRBV7-3 CASSLVAVGEGKVGYTF